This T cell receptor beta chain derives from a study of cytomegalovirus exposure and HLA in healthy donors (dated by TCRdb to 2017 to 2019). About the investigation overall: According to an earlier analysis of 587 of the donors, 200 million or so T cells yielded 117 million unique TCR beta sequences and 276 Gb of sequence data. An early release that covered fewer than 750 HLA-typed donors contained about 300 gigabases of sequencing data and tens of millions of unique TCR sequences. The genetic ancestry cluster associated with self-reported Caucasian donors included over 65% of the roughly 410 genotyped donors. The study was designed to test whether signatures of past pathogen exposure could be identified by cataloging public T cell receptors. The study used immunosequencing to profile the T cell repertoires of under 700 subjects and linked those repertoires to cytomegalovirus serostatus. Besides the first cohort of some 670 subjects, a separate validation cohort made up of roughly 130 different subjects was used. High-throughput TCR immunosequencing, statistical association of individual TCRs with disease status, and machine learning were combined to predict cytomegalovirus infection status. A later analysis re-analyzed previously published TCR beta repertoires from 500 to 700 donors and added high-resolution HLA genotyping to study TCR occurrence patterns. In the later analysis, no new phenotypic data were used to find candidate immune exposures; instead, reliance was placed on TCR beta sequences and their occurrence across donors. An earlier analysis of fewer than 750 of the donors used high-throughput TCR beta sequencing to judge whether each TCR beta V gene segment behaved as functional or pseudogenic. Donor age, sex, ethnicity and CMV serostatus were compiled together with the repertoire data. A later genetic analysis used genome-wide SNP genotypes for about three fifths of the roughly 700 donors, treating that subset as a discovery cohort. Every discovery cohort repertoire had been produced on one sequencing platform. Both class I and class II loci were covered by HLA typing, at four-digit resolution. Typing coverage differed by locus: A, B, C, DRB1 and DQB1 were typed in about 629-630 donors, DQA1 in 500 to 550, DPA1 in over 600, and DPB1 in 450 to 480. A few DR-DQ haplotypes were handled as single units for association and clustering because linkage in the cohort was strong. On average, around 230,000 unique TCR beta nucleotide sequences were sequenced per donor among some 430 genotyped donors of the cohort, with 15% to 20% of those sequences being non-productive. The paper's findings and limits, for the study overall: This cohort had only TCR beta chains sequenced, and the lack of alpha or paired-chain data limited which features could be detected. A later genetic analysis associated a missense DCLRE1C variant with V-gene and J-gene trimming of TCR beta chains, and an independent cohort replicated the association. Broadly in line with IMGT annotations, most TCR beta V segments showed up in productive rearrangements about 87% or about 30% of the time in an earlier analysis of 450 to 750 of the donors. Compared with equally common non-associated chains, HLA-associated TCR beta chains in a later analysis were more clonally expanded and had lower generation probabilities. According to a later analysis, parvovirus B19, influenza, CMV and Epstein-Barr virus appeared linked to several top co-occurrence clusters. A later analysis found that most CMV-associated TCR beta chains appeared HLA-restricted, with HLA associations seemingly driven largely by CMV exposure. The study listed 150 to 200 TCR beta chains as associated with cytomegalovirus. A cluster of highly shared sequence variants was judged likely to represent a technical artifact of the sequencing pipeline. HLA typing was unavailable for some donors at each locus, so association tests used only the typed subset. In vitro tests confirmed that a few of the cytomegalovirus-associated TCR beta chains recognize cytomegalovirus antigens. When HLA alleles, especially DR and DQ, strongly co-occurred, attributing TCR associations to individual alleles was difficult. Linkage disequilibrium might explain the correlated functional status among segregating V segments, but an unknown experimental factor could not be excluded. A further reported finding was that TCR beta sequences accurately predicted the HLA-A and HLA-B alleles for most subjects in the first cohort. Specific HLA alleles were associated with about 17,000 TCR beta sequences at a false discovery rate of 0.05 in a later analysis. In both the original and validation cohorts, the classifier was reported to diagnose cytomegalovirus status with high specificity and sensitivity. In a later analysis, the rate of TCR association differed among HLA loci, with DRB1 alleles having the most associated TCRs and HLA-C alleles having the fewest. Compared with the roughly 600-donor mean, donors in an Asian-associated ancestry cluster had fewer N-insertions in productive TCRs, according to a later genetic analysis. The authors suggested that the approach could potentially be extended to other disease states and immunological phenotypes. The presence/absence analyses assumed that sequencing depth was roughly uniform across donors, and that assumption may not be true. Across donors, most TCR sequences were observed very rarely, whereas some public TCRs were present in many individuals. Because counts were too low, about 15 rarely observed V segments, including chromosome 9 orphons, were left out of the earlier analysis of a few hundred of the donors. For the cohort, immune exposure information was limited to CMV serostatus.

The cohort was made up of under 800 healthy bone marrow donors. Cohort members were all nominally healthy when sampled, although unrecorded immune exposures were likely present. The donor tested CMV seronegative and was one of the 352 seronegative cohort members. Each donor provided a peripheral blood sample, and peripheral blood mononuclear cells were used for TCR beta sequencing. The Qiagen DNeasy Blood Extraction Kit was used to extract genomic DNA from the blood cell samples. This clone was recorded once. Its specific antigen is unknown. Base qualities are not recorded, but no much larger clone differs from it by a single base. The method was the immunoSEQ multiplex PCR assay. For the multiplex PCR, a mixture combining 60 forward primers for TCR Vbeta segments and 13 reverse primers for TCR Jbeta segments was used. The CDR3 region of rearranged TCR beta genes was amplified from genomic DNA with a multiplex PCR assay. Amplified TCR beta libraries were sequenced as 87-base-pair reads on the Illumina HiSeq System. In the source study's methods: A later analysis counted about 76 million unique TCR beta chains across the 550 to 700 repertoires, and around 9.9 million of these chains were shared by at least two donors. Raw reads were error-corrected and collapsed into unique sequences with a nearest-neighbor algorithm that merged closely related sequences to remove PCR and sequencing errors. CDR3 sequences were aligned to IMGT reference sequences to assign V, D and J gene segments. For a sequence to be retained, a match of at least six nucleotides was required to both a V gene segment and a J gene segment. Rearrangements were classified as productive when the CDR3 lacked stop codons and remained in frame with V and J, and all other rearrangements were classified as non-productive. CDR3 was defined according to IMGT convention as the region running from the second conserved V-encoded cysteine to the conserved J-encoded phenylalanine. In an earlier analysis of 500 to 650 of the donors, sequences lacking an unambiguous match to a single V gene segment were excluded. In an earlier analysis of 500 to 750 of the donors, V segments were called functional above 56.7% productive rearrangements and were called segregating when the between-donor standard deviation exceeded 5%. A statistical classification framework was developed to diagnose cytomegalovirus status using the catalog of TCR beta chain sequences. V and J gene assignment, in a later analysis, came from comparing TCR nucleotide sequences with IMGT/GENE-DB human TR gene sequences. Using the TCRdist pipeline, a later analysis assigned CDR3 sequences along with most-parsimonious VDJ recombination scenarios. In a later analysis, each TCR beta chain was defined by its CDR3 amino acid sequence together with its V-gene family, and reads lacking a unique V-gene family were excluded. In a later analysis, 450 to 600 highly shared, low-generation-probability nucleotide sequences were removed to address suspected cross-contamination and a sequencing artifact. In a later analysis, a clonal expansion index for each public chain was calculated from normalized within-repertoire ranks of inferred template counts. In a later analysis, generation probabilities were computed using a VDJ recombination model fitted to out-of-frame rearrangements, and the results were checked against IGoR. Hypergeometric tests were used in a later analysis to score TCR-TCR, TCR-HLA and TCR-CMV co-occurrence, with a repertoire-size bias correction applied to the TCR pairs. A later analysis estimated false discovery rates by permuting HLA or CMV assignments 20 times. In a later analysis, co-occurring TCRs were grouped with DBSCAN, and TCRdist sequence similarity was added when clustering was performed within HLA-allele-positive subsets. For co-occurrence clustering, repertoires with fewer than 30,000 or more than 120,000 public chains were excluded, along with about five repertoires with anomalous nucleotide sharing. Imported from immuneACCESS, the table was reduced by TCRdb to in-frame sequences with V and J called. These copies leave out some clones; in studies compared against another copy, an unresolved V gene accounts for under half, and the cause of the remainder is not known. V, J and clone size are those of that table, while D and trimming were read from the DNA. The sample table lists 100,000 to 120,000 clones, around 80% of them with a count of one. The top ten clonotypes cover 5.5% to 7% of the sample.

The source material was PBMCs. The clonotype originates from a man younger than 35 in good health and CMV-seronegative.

The CDR3 here reads CASSAGIAGAPGTDTQYF. The DNA sequence is given as TGTGCCAGCAGCGCTGGGATAGCGGGAGCCCCGGGCACAGATACGCAGTATTTT. This receptor chain uses TRBV7-9 and TRBJ2-3, with TRBD2 identical over 9 junction bases. The germline V gene (reference sequence) sets CDR1 to SEHNR and CDR2 to FQNEAQ. Taken from cysteine to phenylalanine, the CDR3 has 18 residues. This entry keeps only the CDR3 DNA: 54 bases, framed from base 1. Clipping removes 5 bases from V and 1 base from J, with 13 as the unmatched junction base count.